This T cell receptor beta chain was recovered during a study of identical twins. Study-wide points: Findings depended on cross-sectional statistics rather than tracking the same donors. Modeled out-of-frame TCR alpha sharing in monozygotic twins fell below observed levels.

Trimming pared 7 bases from V and 4 bases from J, leaving 20 bases between. CDR1 and CDR2 from the germline V gene are MNHNS and SASEGT. There are 16 residues in the CDR3. TCRdb used MiXCR to reprocess the 5' RACE reads, holding one entry per CDR3 protein. The sample holds more than 400,000 distinct CDR3 sequences, approximately 16% seen once. Notes on this clonotype: Antigen: not known.

This sample also belongs to another study, concerning yellow fever vaccine responses in identical twins.

The chain links TRBV6-1 to TRBJ2-1, with D hard to call. The clonotype was recovered from a woman under 30 in good health. Sequences were obtained from CD4+ T cells sorted from blood. CDR3 bases: TGTGCCAGCACCCCAGGACGGTTGGGGTCTTACAATGAGCAGTTCTTC. Residues: CASTPGRLGSYNEQFF.